The 3 T cell receptor beta chains below all came from one sample that was sequenced in a study of blood T cell repertoires in COVID-19. Sequenced by immunoSEQ multiplex PCR; TCRdb stores in-frame clones only, minus some. Here the sample spans a few hundred thousand clones, 88% being singletons. Sequenced material: PBMCs or T cells enriched from blood (not recorded which). Receptors originate from a woman younger than 45 who had recovered from COVID-19.

The J gene is TRBJ2-1, the V gene TRBV11-3, with TRBD1 matching 7 bases. J was trimmed by 10 bases and V by 5 bases; bases with no gene match: 2. CDR1 and CDR2 from the germline V gene are SGHNT and YENEEA. This CDR3 spans 11 amino acids. The CDR3 loop reads CASSRDREQFF. DNA for the CDR3: TGTGCCAGCAGCCGGGACAGAGAGCAGTTCTTC.

This clone came up once. This rearrangement joins TRBV28 to TRBJ2-6; the D gene is possibly TRBD2 (5 bases). Germline V gives CDR1 MDHEN, CDR2 SYDVKM. V gave up 4 bases and J gave up 0 bases, with 22 bases separating them. The CDR3 totals 20 residues. The CDR3 protein is CASSSLRAILSGSGANVLTF. CDR3 bases: TGTGCCAGCAGTTCCCTGAGGGCTATCCTGTCGGGCTCTGGGGCCAACGTCCTGACTTTC.

V is TRBV28 and J is TRBJ1-6; weak D call: TRBD1 (5 bases). Trimming left V 7 bases short and J 3 bases short, with 13 bases between. Per the germline V gene, CDR1 is MDHEN and CDR2 is SYDVKM. The CDR3 consists of 15 residues. This chain's CDR3 is CASTAGVIYNSPLHF. The CDR3 DNA sequence: TGTGCCAGCACCGCGGGGGTAATCTATAATTCACCCCTCCACTTT. The whole variable domain, remainder taken from reference TRBV28 and TRBJ1-6, is DVKVTQSSRYLVKRTGEKVFLECVQDMDHENMFWYRQDPGLGLRLIYFSYDVKMKEKGDIPEGYSVSREKKERFSLILESASTNQTSMYLCASTAGVIYNSPLHFGNGTRLTVT.